Here is one T cell receptor beta chain with its context. This clone appeared a few times. It has no known antigen specificity. No clone much larger than this one lies a single base away; base qualities are absent. The data were taken from a study of CD8+ T cells in alopecia areata (dated by TCRdb to between 2017 and 2018). Describing the broader study: Treated patients were enrolled in an open-label pilot trial of oral tofacitinib at 5 to 10 mg twice daily for moderate-to-severe alopecia areata. Tofacitinib was given for 6 to 18 months, followed by 6 months of follow-up off drug to assess delayed response and recurrence. For the treated patients, the SALT score, which quantifies what percentage of scalp surface area is affected, served as the measure of disease severity. The study used high-throughput TCRbeta sequencing to examine T cell clonal expansion in alopecia areata, in both the C3H/HeJ mouse model and human patients. In humans, TCRbeta sequencing was performed on scalp tissue and on sorted CD4+ and CD8+ peripheral blood T cells from healthy controls and from patients with patchy or totalis/universalis alopecia areata. Patients on tofacitinib were biopsied at baseline and after 4 and 24 weeks of treatment, and several of the patients also had a later scalp biopsy. Scalp clonality was compared across normal scalp (n=4), patchy alopecia areata scalp (n=8), and alopecia totalis/universalis scalp (n=8). RNA came from the PAXgene miRNA kit for fixed scalp, the miRNeasy kit for PBMCs, and the RNeasy kit for mouse skin. immunoSEQ multiplex PCR using 35 Vbeta forward primers and 13 Jbeta reverse primers was used to amplify TCRbeta CDR3 regions.

Library preparation employed the immunoSEQ multiplex PCR assay. To provide template for TCR sequencing, every sample had RNA extracted and reverse transcribed into cDNA. SuperScript III was used for first-strand cDNA synthesis, primed with a 2:1 mix of oligo-dT and random hexamers. Amplification bias was assessed with a synthetic immune receptor repertoire, and residual bias was removed computationally. As for the authors' bioinformatics: After raw reads were preprocessed to remove errors, the CDR3 was defined following IMGT conventions as running from the conserved cysteine to phenylalanine. Clonality was computed as 1 minus the Shannon entropy, with the entropy normalized by log2 of the number of productive unique TCRs. Scalp TCRbeta sequences were cross-referenced with sorted blood CD4 and CD8 repertoires so that the CD4 or CD8 identity of scalp clones could be inferred. The source is immuneACCESS, and TCRdb retained only in-frame sequences with V and J called. Part of the clones is not carried over; for the studies checked, unresolved V genes explain less than half of this, and the remainder is unexplained. V and J calls plus clone size are reproduced from that table; the DNA served to infer D and trimming. This sample lists some 200,000 clones; roughly three fifths were detected once. The ten largest clones capture 3% to 4% of the sample.

Trimming removed 0 bases from V and 6 bases from J; the gene matches leave 6 bases unexplained. Inclusive of the bounding cysteine and phenylalanine, the CDR3 is 15 residues long. The retained sequence is limited to the CDR3, 45 bases, with the frame set at the first base. Sequences GTSNPN (CDR1) and SVGIG (CDR2) are obtained from the germline V gene (reference sequence). Results and caveats for the whole study, not just this receptor: Tofacitinib significantly lowered scalp clonality and the number of expanded CD8+ clones among the top 100 scalp clones. Shared TCR sequences between patients were less evident than in mice, which may be partly attributable to HLA diversity in the patient population. Because the treated cohort was small and had just a single nonresponder, larger studies are needed to establish links between baseline CD8+ expansion and response. During tofacitinib treatment, many expanded lesional clones remained in scalp and blood, and this persistence may partly explain relapse after treatment is stopped. Lesional scalp, especially in alopecia totalis/universalis, showed higher clonality and more expanded CD8+ clones than normal scalp, suggesting antigenic drive. Unlike mouse skin, where gammadelta T cells dominate, normal human skin contains resident alphabeta T cells that get sequenced too, which complicates analysis of the scalp TCR repertoire.

Per the publication, the time point label means: about 4 weeks on oral tofacitinib. The treatment or condition label, read with the paper, signifies: oral pan-JAK inhibitor, 5-10 mg twice daily. Peripheral blood and lesional scalp punch biopsies were obtained from patients with alopecia areata. PBMCs were isolated by density centrifugation and stained for CD3, CD4 and CD8, after which CD4+ and CD8+ T cells were sorted on a FACSAria. The receptor chain draws on TRBV30 and TRBJ1-5; TRBD1 matches 9 bases in the middle. The sequence was collected from a human donor with alopecia areata. The sequenced sample was CD4+ T cells sorted from blood, obtained at week 4, from a patient treated with tofacitinib. The DNA is as follows: TGTGCCTGGAGTGTACTGGACAGGGGTTCTCAGCCCCAGCATTTT. This is translated as CAWSVLDRGSQPQHF.